This entry features one TCR beta chain sequence. The sample originates from a study of blood T cells in healthy people across ages. A sample-barcoded 5' primer and a J-beta primer mix were used in a second PCR of about 7 to 12 cycles. TCRdb called the 5' RACE reads again in MiXCR, with one record for every CDR3 protein. The table shows approximately 850,000 distinct CDR3 sequences, with roughly 60% occurring only once. V dropped 10 bases and J dropped 1 base, with 11 bases sitting between them. Germline V gene data show CDR1 as MGHDK and CDR2 as SYGVNS. The CDR3 is 13 residues long. The rearrangement joins TRBV25-1 to TRBJ1-5, with D possibly matching TRBD1 (6 bases). The sequencing sample was made of blood. The clonotype originates from a man aged 25 to 40 in good health. The CDR3 DNA follows: TGTGCCATTACGGGACACAGCAATCAGCCCCAGCATTTT. This translates into CAITGHSNQPQHF.